Listed below are T cell receptor beta chains from one sample, sequenced in a study of cytotoxic CD8 clonotypes in ibrutinib-treated CLL. TCRdb keeps only in-frame clones here, not all; method: immunoSEQ multiplex PCR. The table has around 140,000 clones, roughly 77% seen once. The sequences come from PBMCs, collected after 12 months of ibrutinib treatment. The source is a human donor with chronic lymphocytic leukemia. The CDR3 runs from the conserved cysteine through the conserved F or W. Fields, in order: V gene, J gene, D gene, clone size, CDR3 DNA, CDR3 protein. D genes are given only for firm matches. Rows may omit the clone size; those that give it use once, few, many or a size class.

v_gene: TRBV28
j_gene: TRBJ2-3
d_gene: -
abundance: -
CDR3nt: TGTGCCAGCAACCGGCCCCCGGGTACCAAGTATTTT
CDR3aa: CASNRPPGTKYF

v_gene: TRBV28
j_gene: TRBJ2-3
d_gene: TRBD2
abundance: -
CDR3nt: TGTGCCAGCAGTTACGCTAGCGGAGGGGCCGGAGATACGCAGTATTTT
CDR3aa: CASSYASGGAGDTQYF

v_gene: TRBV6-1
j_gene: TRBJ1-2
d_gene: -
abundance: once
CDR3nt: TGTGCCAGCAGTGATTCTTTGGTTTTAGGGCTCTACACCTTC
CDR3aa: CASSDSLVLGLYTF

v_gene: TRBV23-1
j_gene: TRBJ2-2
d_gene: -
abundance: -
CDR3nt: TGCGCCAGCAGTCAATCCTTCCAGGGAGGTTTGGGAACCGGGGAGCTGTTTTTT
CDR3aa: CASSQSFQGGLGTGELFF

v_gene: TRBV6-5
j_gene: TRBJ2-5
d_gene: -
abundance: -
CDR3nt: TGTGCCGCCAAACAGGGAGAGACCCAGTACTTC
CDR3aa: CAAKQGETQYF

v_gene: TRBV7-9
j_gene: TRBJ1-1
d_gene: TRBD1
abundance: -
CDR3nt: TGTGCCAGCAGCCCTCTCGCAGACAGGGGTTTCGGATATGAAGCTTTCTTT
CDR3aa: CASSPLADRGFGYEAFF

v_gene: TRBV19
j_gene: TRBJ1-1
d_gene: -
abundance: -
CDR3nt: TGTGCCAGTAGTCAATGGGCAACTTTGCCTGAAGCTTTCTTT
CDR3aa: CASSQWATLPEAFF

v_gene: TRBV7-6
j_gene: TRBJ1-3
d_gene: -
abundance: -
CDR3nt: TGTGCCAGCAGCTTAGTGGGTGAGGGAAACACCATATATTTT
CDR3aa: CASSLVGEGNTIYF

v_gene: TRBV9
j_gene: TRBJ1-3
d_gene: -
abundance: -
CDR3nt: TGTGCCAGCAGCGTAGAGGCGGGCCCTGGAAACACCATATATTTT
CDR3aa: CASSVEAGPGNTIYF

v_gene: TRBV19
j_gene: TRBJ2-7
d_gene: -
abundance: -
CDR3nt: TGTGCCAGTAGTATAGGGTCCTACGAGCAGTACTTC
CDR3aa: CASSIGSYEQYF

v_gene: TRBV29-1
j_gene: TRBJ1-4
d_gene: -
abundance: -
CDR3nt: TGCAGCGTTGATGGGGGGGCAGGAGAAAAACTGTTTTTT
CDR3aa: CSVDGGAGEKLFF

v_gene: TRBV30
j_gene: TRBJ1-2
d_gene: -
abundance: once
CDR3nt: TGTGCCTGGAGCCGGGGGGGCCGGGGCTACACCTTC
CDR3aa: CAWSRGGRGYTF

v_gene: TRBV7-3
j_gene: TRBJ2-3
d_gene: TRBD2
abundance: once
CDR3nt: TGTGCCAGCAGCTCGACTATGACTAGCGACCTTGCTGATACGCAGTATTTT
CDR3aa: CASSSTMTSDLADTQYF

v_gene: TRBV27
j_gene: TRBJ1-5
d_gene: -
abundance: -
CDR3nt: TGTGCCAGCAGTTTATTTTCAGGGAACAATCAGCCCCAGCATTTT
CDR3aa: CASSLFSGNNQPQHF

v_gene: TRBV5-1
j_gene: TRBJ2-1
d_gene: TRBD1
abundance: -
CDR3nt: TGCGCCAGCAGCCCTCGACAGGGGGTACCCTCCTACAATGAGCAGTTCTTC
CDR3aa: CASSPRQGVPSYNEQFF

v_gene: TRBV5-6
j_gene: TRBJ2-7
d_gene: -
abundance: -
CDR3nt: TGTGCCAGCAGCGCTAGTGGGGGCCCCTCCTACGAGCAGTACTTC
CDR3aa: CASSASGGPSYEQYF

v_gene: TRBV15
j_gene: TRBJ2-7
d_gene: -
abundance: -
CDR3nt: TGTGCCACCAGCAGAGATTCTGTTGCAGGGACCTACGAGCAGTACTTC
CDR3aa: CATSRDSVAGTYEQYF

v_gene: TRBV6-1
j_gene: TRBJ2-7
d_gene: -
abundance: -
CDR3nt: TGTGCCAGTTGGACACTTACCTACGAGCAGTACTTC
CDR3aa: CASWTLTYEQYF

v_gene: TRBV30
j_gene: TRBJ2-2
d_gene: -
abundance: -
CDR3nt: TGTGCCTGGACAGGGAACACCGGGGAGCTGTTTTTT
CDR3aa: CAWTGNTGELFF

v_gene: TRBV4-1
j_gene: TRBJ2-5
d_gene: -
abundance: -
CDR3nt: TGCGCCAGCAGCCAGATAAATATGGGGACGTACCAAGAGACCCAGTACTTC
CDR3aa: CASSQINMGTYQETQYF

v_gene: TRBV30
j_gene: TRBJ2-7
d_gene: -
abundance: -
CDR3nt: TGTGCCTGGAGTGATACGTGGGAGCAGTACTTC
CDR3aa: CAWSDTWEQYF

v_gene: TRBV7-2
j_gene: TRBJ1-1
d_gene: -
abundance: -
CDR3nt: TGTGCCAGCAGCTTAGACCGGTTCGCTGAAGCTTTCTTT
CDR3aa: CASSLDRFAEAFF

v_gene: TRBV28
j_gene: TRBJ2-2
d_gene: -
abundance: once
CDR3nt: TGTGCCAGCAGCTCCGTACCGGGCACGGCCGGGGAGCTGTTTTTT
CDR3aa: CASSSVPGTAGELFF

v_gene: TRBV7-2
j_gene: TRBJ2-7
d_gene: -
abundance: -
CDR3nt: TGTGCCAGCAGCTTAGCAGATAACGAGCAGTACTTC
CDR3aa: CASSLADNEQYF

v_gene: TRBV5-4
j_gene: TRBJ1-1
d_gene: -
abundance: -
CDR3nt: TGTGCCAGCAGCTTGGGGGGTAGTGGCACTGAAGCTTTCTTT
CDR3aa: CASSLGGSGTEAFF

v_gene: TRBV5-1
j_gene: TRBJ2-1
d_gene: -
abundance: once
CDR3nt: TGCGCCAGCAGCGGAGGCGGGAATGAGCAGTTCTTC
CDR3aa: CASSGGGNEQFF

v_gene: TRBV6-1
j_gene: TRBJ1-4
d_gene: -
abundance: -
CDR3nt: TGTGCCAGCAGTGAAGGTGGTGTTAATGAAAAACTGTTTTTT
CDR3aa: CASSEGGVNEKLFF

v_gene: TRBV4-3
j_gene: TRBJ1-4
d_gene: -
abundance: -
CDR3nt: TGCGCCAGCAGCCAAGCTACGGGACATTATAATGAAAAACTGTTTTTT
CDR3aa: CASSQATGHYNEKLFF

v_gene: TRBV18
j_gene: TRBJ2-1
d_gene: TRBD1
abundance: -
CDR3nt: TGTGCCAGCTCCCCTCTCGCCAAAATAGGGACAGGGGGGAACAATGAGCAGTTCTTC
CDR3aa: CASSPLAKIGTGGNNEQFF

v_gene: TRBV11-2
j_gene: TRBJ2-5
d_gene: TRBD1
abundance: -
CDR3nt: TGTGCCAGCGGGAGACGGACAGGCCGTGGCCAAGAGACCCAGTACTTC
CDR3aa: CASGRRTGRGQETQYF